A selection of T cell receptor beta chains follows, all from one sample in a study of control samples from healthy donors and cancer patients. The table came from immunoSEQ multiplex PCR; TCRdb's copy has only in-frame clones and leaves some out. Of tens of thousands of clones listed, 80% to 95% are singletons. The sequenced sample consisted of PBMCs. These receptors all come from a man aged 35 to 55 with colorectal cancer. Each CDR3 is given without its conserved first and last residue.

ASSLSGSSYNSPLH	TRBJ1-6	14	TRBV5-1
ASSDGGAGGRTQY	TRBJ2-3	13	TRBV6-4
ASSPVGAGDSGNTIY	TRBJ1-3	15	TRBV18
ASSQGQGPNEKLF	TRBJ1-4	13	TRBV5-1
ASSSMQVYGYT	TRBJ1-2	11	TRBV5-6
ASSINPGTGYEQY	TRBJ2-7	13	TRBV5-4
ASSPAGTGGAMGGYT	TRBJ1-2	15	TRBV7-3
ASMGRHSGANVLT	TRBJ2-6	13	TRBV5-6
ASSSGTSGVFSGANVLT	TRBJ2-6	17	TRBV2
ASTPAGGRGTQY	TRBJ2-3	12	TRBV6-5
ASSPAGGRAQY	TRBJ2-3	11	TRBV5-4
ASSPWGRGNYEQY	TRBJ2-7	13	TRBV7-9
ASSRTTDSIYEQY	TRBJ2-7	13	TRBV4-3
ASIRTSGGLDTQY	TRBJ2-3	13	TRBV6-5
ASSVQGGSEQY	TRBJ2-7	11	TRBV2
ASSYEGVGYGYT	TRBJ1-2	12	TRBV6-5
ASSAADRGSYEQY	TRBJ2-7	13	TRBV25-1
ASSRTPGTGDGYT	TRBJ1-2	13	TRBV5-1
ASSLGGMGNQPQH	TRBJ1-5	13	TRBV3-1/TRBV3-2
ATSRDGAEAF	TRBJ1-1	10	TRBV15
ASSLRQGGTEAF	TRBJ1-1	12	TRBV7-2
ASSKAGTGSGEQF	TRBJ2-1	13	TRBV7-3
ASSTGQRGSYEQY	TRBJ2-7	13	TRBV19
ASSFGDRGNNSPLH	TRBJ1-6	14	TRBV7-3
ASTSGLVGYT	TRBJ1-2	10	TRBV6-5
ASSLLAYEQY	TRBJ2-7	10	TRBV6-6
ASSLATSGGTGELF	TRBJ2-2	14	TRBV7-9
ATRLFRGGGYT	TRBJ1-2	11	TRBV24-1
ASQARTNSNQPQH	TRBJ1-5	13	TRBV19
ASSIDRVQPKF	TRBJ2-1	11	TRBV19
ASSPSEGQGFYGYT	TRBJ1-2	14	TRBV7-9
ASSQDFVTVSYEQY	TRBJ2-7	14	TRBV14
ASSSGGITGELF	TRBJ2-2	12	TRBV7-3
ATSRDQETQY	TRBJ2-5	10	TRBV15
ASSQGFSNYGYT	TRBJ1-2	12	TRBV3-1/TRBV3-2
ASSPTAPTGELF	TRBJ2-2	12	TRBV6-2/TRBV6-3
ASSLGGGNYGYT	TRBJ1-2	12	TRBV7-3
ASSISDRNTEAF	TRBJ1-1	12	TRBV19
ASRQEGAGELF	TRBJ2-2	11	TRBV6-5
ASTESLGINQPQH	TRBJ1-5	13	TRBV2
ASSLVWSSGYNEQF	TRBJ2-1	14	TRBV11-3
ASSLGTESEAF	TRBJ1-1	11	TRBV6-5
ASSLPRDRAITDTQY	TRBJ2-3	15	TRBV5-1
ASKFSGQETQY	TRBJ2-5	11	TRBV6-5
ASSQGGRIGEKLF	TRBJ1-4	13	TRBV4-3
ASSTRQGAKNQPQH	TRBJ1-5	14	TRBV19
ASGLTGTIY	TRBJ1-3	9	TRBV7-2
ASTQPGSRTEAF	TRBJ1-1	12	TRBV6-5
ASNTGRGNTEAF	TRBJ1-1	12	TRBV5-1
ASHFGQRNSYNEQF	TRBJ2-1	14	TRBV3-1/TRBV3-2
ASSPGLAGGYEQY	TRBJ2-7	13	TRBV7-2
ASGKRGNTEAF	TRBJ1-1	11	TRBV5-6